Listed here is a single T cell receptor beta chain. This sample was taken from a study of blood T cell repertoires in COVID-19. Study as a whole: T cells, B-cell-depleted T cells, or PBMCs supplied cDNA or gDNA.

Trimming took 0 bases from V and 4 from J, leaving 11 bases between them. CDR1 MNHNS and CDR2 SASEGT come from the germline V gene. The CDR3 covers 15 residues. During active infection, Seattle patients enrolled and were then monitored through disease. Source study methods: Estimation of nucleated cell counts relied on the amplification of reference gene primers. TCRdb's table, derived via immunoSEQ multiplex PCR, lists solely in-frame clones and lacks some. V, J and clone size are taken as reported in that table, and D and trimming were inferred from the DNA itself. The profile shows about 270,000 clones, 75% to 95% of them singletons.

Sequencing was done on a sample of peripheral blood. This TCR derives from a person between 18 and 30 years old with COVID-19, enrolled during active disease. The chain has TRBV6-1 and TRBJ2-3; D is possibly TRBD2 (6 bases). The CDR3 DNA reads TGTGCCAGCAGTGAAGCCCCGACTAGTTCAGATACGCAGTATTTT. Protein: CASSEAPTSSDTQYF.